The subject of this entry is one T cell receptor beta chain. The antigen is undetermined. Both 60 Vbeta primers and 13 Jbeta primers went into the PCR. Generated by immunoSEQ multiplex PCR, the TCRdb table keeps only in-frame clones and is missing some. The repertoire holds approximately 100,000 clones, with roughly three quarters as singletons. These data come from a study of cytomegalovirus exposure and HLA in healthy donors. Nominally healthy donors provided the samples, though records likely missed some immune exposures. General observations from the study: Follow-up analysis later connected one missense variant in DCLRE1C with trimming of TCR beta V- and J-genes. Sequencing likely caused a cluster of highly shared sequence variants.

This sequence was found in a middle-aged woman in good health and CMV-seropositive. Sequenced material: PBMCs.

The CDR3 DNA is TGTGCCAGCTCACCACAGTACAACTCCTACAATGAGCAGTTCTTC. Translation gives CASSPQYNSYNEQFF. The V call is TRBV18, the J call TRBJ2-1; D call uncertain. The V gene's germline CDR1 is KGHSH and CDR2 LQKENI. V was cut by 1 base and J by 0 bases, with 7 bases left in between. The CDR3 is 15 amino acids.